Below, 17 T cell receptor beta chains from the same sample are listed, as sequenced in a study of blood T cell repertoires in COVID-19. Sequencing used immunoSEQ multiplex PCR; TCRdb keeps in-frame clones, though not all of them. Of roughly 310,000 clones listed, almost 90% are singletons. Sequenced input: peripheral blood. These receptors were obtained from a woman in her twenties or thirties with COVID-19, enrolled during active disease.

The V and J genes are TRBV10-3 and TRBJ2-1; TRBD2 is a possible D gene (6 bases). The germline V gene encodes CDR1 ENHRY and CDR2 SYGVKD. Trimming cost V 6 bases and J 7 bases, with 16 bases left between them. The length of the CDR3 is 14 residues. The CDR3 region has the DNA TGTGCCATCAGGCCGGGACTTACTAGTAATGAGCAGTTCTTC. As protein: CAIRPGLTSNEQFF.

The genes are TRBV5-5 and TRBJ1-3; TRBD1 might be the D (5 bases). Germline CDR1 is SGHKS and CDR2 is YYEKEE (reference sequence). V shed 2 bases and J shed 0 bases, with 9 bases lying between them. This CDR3 spans 15 amino acids. CDR3: CASSFDGGSGNTIYF. The CDR3 DNA reads as TGTGCCAGCAGCTTTGACGGGGGCTCTGGAAACACCATATATTTT.

This clone was observed a single time. The V and J genes are TRBV10-2 and TRBJ2-1, with D possibly being TRBD2 (5 bases). Germline CDR1 is WSHSY and CDR2 is SAAADI. The V end was cut by 6 bases, the J end by 6 bases, with 12 bases between. This CDR3 is built from 13 residues. CDR3 loop: CASSTLESNEQFF. The CDR3 region has the DNA TGCGCCAGCAGCACACTAGAAAGCAATGAGCAGTTCTTC.

The V call is TRBV12-3 or TRBV12-4, the J call TRBJ1-3, with D uncertain. This CDR3 region has 13 residues. V was shortened by 6 bases and J by 5 bases, with 11 bases between the two germline ends. CDR3 nucleotide sequence: TGTGCCAGCAGCCCAGGCAAAAGAAACACCATATATTTT. As protein: CASSPGKRNTIYF.

V and J are TRBV19 and TRBJ1-2, with D possibly being TRBD1 (6 bases). The CDR3 is made up of 15 amino acids. CDR1 is LNHDA and CDR2 is SQIVND in the germline V gene (reference sequence). V was shortened by 5 bases and J by 2 bases, with 15 bases between the two germline ends. Written as DNA, the CDR3 is TGTGCCAGTAGTCCACAGGGCGATGGGAACTATGGCTACACCTTC. Translated: CASSPQGDGNYGYTF.

V usage is TRBV28 and J usage is TRBJ1-1; TRBD1 agrees at 8 bases. V trimming: 3 bases; J trimming: 1 base; junction bases outside the gene matches: 4. The CDR3 extends over 15 amino acids. Germline-derived CDR1 and CDR2 are MDHEN and SYDVKM. CDR3 in amino acids: CASSFPGQGNTEAFF. DNA of the CDR3: TGTGCCAGCAGTTTCCCCGGACAGGGGAACACTGAAGCTTTCTTT.

This clone was seen once. The chain recombines TRBV28 with TRBJ1-5; no definite D call. Germline CDR1 reads MDHEN; CDR2 reads SYDVKM. The CDR3 contains 17 residues. V was trimmed by 3 bases and J by 2 bases, leaving 17 bases between them. The DNA for the CDR3 is TGTGCCAGCAGTTTGTTCTTGGCAGTTGAGGGCAATCAGCCCCAGCATTTT. The encoded protein is CASSLFLAVEGNQPQHF.

The chain links TRBV27 to TRBJ1-5, with TRBD1 matching over 7 bases. The trim removed 5 bases at V and 5 bases at J, leaving 0 bases unmatched. This CDR3 region has 12 residues. Germline lookup yields CDR1 MNHEY and CDR2 SMNVEV (reference sequence). The CDR3 here is CASSDRDQPQHF. DNA for the CDR3: TGTGCCAGCAGTGACAGGGATCAGCCCCAGCATTTT.

This chain uses TRBV3-1 (or the pseudogene TRBV3-2) with TRBJ1-2; 8 nucleotides align to TRBD1. This CDR3 is 17 amino acids long. J was trimmed by 1 base and V by 2 bases; bases with no gene match: 9. Germline values: CDR1 LGHDT, CDR2 YNNKEL (reference sequence). The CDR3 nucleotides read TGTGCCAGCAGCCAACCTTACACGGACAGGGATAACTATGGCTACACCTTC. It translates to CASSQPYTDRDNYGYTF.

The chain recombines TRBV23-1 with TRBJ2-3; 15 nucleotides match TRBD2. Being an ORF, TRBV23-1 has a function that is uncertain. CDR3 length: 17 amino acids. J gave up 6 bases and V 1 base, and 5 bases lay outside the gene matches. The chain's CDR3 is CASSQWGTSGRKDTQYF. The CDR3 bases are TGCGCCAGCAGTCAATGGGGGACTAGCGGGAGGAAGGATACGCAGTATTTT.

The chain carries TRBV7-9 and TRBJ1-2; a weak D match, TRBD1 (5 bases). The germline V gene encodes CDR1 SEHNR and CDR2 FQNEAQ (reference sequence). The CDR3 covers 14 residues. Trimming shortened V by 5 bases and J by 7 bases, and 17 bases separated the two germline ends. Here the CDR3 DNA reads TGTGCCAGCAGCCCGACGACAGTTATCTTTGGCTACACCTTC. Its translation is CASSPTTVIFGYTF.

This clone appeared a single time. The rearrangement joins TRBV6-5 to TRBJ1-1, with 7 nucleotides matching TRBD1. This CDR3 has 13 amino acids. CDR1 and CDR2 (germline): MNHEY, SVGAGI. V was clipped by 6 bases and J by 4 bases; unmatched bases: 5. The DNA for the CDR3 is TGTGCCAGCAGCAAAAACAGGGGCACTGAAGCTTTCTTT. It encodes CASSKNRGTEAFF.

The V gene is TRBV6-5, the J gene TRBJ1-4; 8 bases fit TRBD1. J was trimmed by 9 bases and V by 4 bases; bases with no gene match: 7. CDR3 length equals 14 residues. Germline V CDR1 and CDR2: MNHEY, SVGAGI. The CDR3 DNA is TGTGCCAGCAGTTCTGGGCAGGGGGCGAAAAAACTGTTTTTT. It specifies CASSSGQGAKKLFF.

The CDR3 nucleotides read TGTGCCAGTGGAGTTAACTATGGCTACACCTTC. This sequence encodes CASGVNYGYTF. The chain uses TRBV19 and TRBJ1-2; no firm D call. V dropped 8 bases and J dropped 1 base, with 5 bases sitting between them. This CDR3 has 11 amino acids. The germline V gene has CDR1 LNHDA and CDR2 SQIVND (reference sequence).

This clone was recorded a few times. The chain links TRBV4-1 to TRBJ1-2; 8 bases align to TRBD1. The V segment lost 2 bases and the J segment 10 bases; nucleotides outside the gene matches: 9. Germline V CDR1 and CDR2: MGHRA, YSYEKL. The CDR3 has 14 residues. This CDR3 reads CASSQMTGEGDYTF. DNA for the CDR3: TGCGCCAGCAGCCAAATGACAGGGGAAGGGGACTACACCTTC.

The chain couples TRBV6-5 to TRBJ2-7; no definite D call. This CDR3 is built from 12 residues. Germline-derived CDR1 and CDR2 are MNHEY and SVGAGI. V was pared by 6 bases and J by 1 base, with 7 bases between. CDR3 coding DNA: TGTGCCAGCAGACGGCGGTCCTACGAGCAGTACTTC. Amino acids: CASRRRSYEQYF.

This chain joins TRBV19 and TRBJ2-1; 9 nucleotides line up with TRBD2. The V gene's germline CDR1 is LNHDA and CDR2 SQIVND (reference sequence). V was pared by 9 bases and J by 4 bases, with 19 bases of the junction left unmatched. CDR3 size: 18 residues. The CDR3 DNA follows: TGTGCCAGACCTACGATGAAGGGACTAGCCAGGGAATACAATGAGCAGTTCTTC. It translates to CARPTMKGLAREYNEQFF.